This T cell receptor beta chain was sequenced in a study of response to subunit inactivated influenza vaccine. Findings and limits, study-wide: The authors offered the suggestion that each seasonal influenza vaccination recruits few new T cells.

Trimming pared 3 bases from V and 2 bases from J, leaving 11 bases between. CDR3 length: 14 amino acids. From germline, CDR1 is SGHRS and CDR2 YFSETQ. Regarding this clonotype: Antigen: not known.

TCRdb re-called the RT-PCR reads through MiXCR, storing one row per CDR3 protein. The data contain 650,000 to 800,000 distinct CDR3 sequences, around 14% of them singletons. This clonotype originated in a man aged 50 to 60 who received an inactivated influenza vaccine. This chain connects TRBV5-1 to TRBJ2-5; a weak D match, TRBD2 (5 bases). The sequenced sample was PBMCs from blood, obtained less than 15 days before vaccination. CDR3: CASSSEADQETQYF. In nucleotides, the CDR3 is TGCGCCAGCAGCTCGGAGGCGGATCAAGAGACCCAGTACTTC.